This record looks at one TCR beta chain sequence and its context. Its antigen remains unknown. This sample is drawn from a study of response to subunit inactivated influenza vaccine. Points from the study as a whole: The authors put forward the suggestion that each seasonal influenza vaccination may bring in only a limited number of new T cells.

One entry per CDR3 protein, called by TCRdb with MiXCR from the RT-PCR reads. Of about 780,000 distinct CDR3 sequences in the sample, approximately 17% were seen once. With 8 bases removed from V and 0 bases from J, the gap between germline ends came to 15 bases. The germline V gene encodes CDR1 DFQATT and CDR2 SNEGSKA (reference sequence). The CDR3 has 14 amino acids. V usage is TRBV20-1 and J usage is TRBJ2-3; perhaps TRBD1 as D (6 bases). Sequencing was performed on PBMCs from blood, taken approximately 5 days after vaccination. This receptor was obtained from a man aged 45-65 years who received an inactivated influenza vaccine. The CDR3 DNA sequence: TGCAGTCCGCCCGGGACATCCAGCACAGATACGCAGTATTTT. This sequence encodes CSPPGTSSTDTQYF.